Sequencing of this TCR beta chain was carried out in a study of cytomegalovirus exposure and HLA in healthy donors. Study-wide findings and caveats: TCR beta chains numbering about 160 were designated cytomegalovirus-associated.

To note about this clone: Its antigen is as yet unknown.

60 Vbeta and 13 Jbeta primers were used in PCR. TCRdb's copy holds only in-frame clones and misses some; the assay was immunoSEQ multiplex PCR. The sample shows 100,000 to 150,000 clones, over 75% of them seen only once. Germline V gene lookup returns CDR1 WSHSY and CDR2 SAAADI. V was pared by 3 bases and J by 9 bases, with 5 bases of the junction left unmatched. CDR3 length equals 15 residues. The specimen was PBMCs. The TCR sequence derives from a man between 18 and 35 years old in good health and CMV-seropositive. This sequence joins TRBV10-2 and TRBJ1-6, with 10 bases aligning to TRBD1. This CDR3 is CASSDPGQGGSPLHF. In DNA form, the CDR3 reads TGCGCCAGCAGTGACCCTGGACAGGGGGGTTCACCCCTCCACTTT.